A single sample is the source of the 24 T cell receptor beta chains below, sequenced in a study of OX40 agonist ivuxolimab in advanced cancers. Sequenced by immunoSEQ multiplex PCR; TCRdb stores in-frame clones only, minus some. The profile covers about 95,000 clones, with roughly 89% appearing a single time and 0.3% to 0.4% taken by the ten largest. Sample: CD4+ or CD8+ T cells sorted from blood, taken in a trial of the OX40 agonist ivuxolimab. These receptors were obtained from an adult with an advanced solid tumor such as melanoma, head and neck, liver or kidney cancer.

The rearrangement joins TRBV7-2 to TRBJ2-1; the D gene could be TRBD1 or TRBD2 (5 bases each). The V end was cut by 1 base, the J end by 10 bases, with 17 bases between. CDR3 size: 15 residues. Germline V gene sequence: CDR1 SGHTA, CDR2 FQGNSA. CDR3 sequence: CASSLVTGTLGEQFF. The CDR3 DNA sequence: TGTGCCAGCAGCTTAGTCACGGGGACCCTAGGGGAGCAGTTCTTC.

The rearrangement joins TRBV19 to TRBJ2-1, with D uncertain. Deletions cut 8 bases from V and 0 bases from J, with 14 bases between. The CDR3 is made up of 15 amino acids. Germline CDR1 reads LNHDA; CDR2 reads SQIVND (reference sequence). Here the CDR3 reads CASWAGGSSYNEQFF. CDR3 nucleotides: TGTGCCAGTTGGGCAGGCGGTAGCTCCTACAATGAGCAGTTCTTC.

This sequence joins TRBV14 and TRBJ1-2; tentative D call: TRBD1 (5 bases). Trimming left V 4 bases short and J 8 bases short, with 14 bases between. The CDR3 length is 13 residues. Per the germline V gene, CDR1 is SGHDN and CDR2 is FVKESK. The CDR3 nucleotides read TGTGCCAGCAGCCCCTCCAGGGAGATCGGCTACACCTTC. Translation: CASSPSREIGYTF. Variable domain in full (rest from reference TRBV14 and TRBJ1-2): EAGVTQFPSHSVIEKGQTVTLRCDPISGHDNLYWYRRVMGKEIKFLLHFVKESKQDESGMPNNRFLAERTGGTYSTLKVQPAELEDSGVYFCASSPSREIGYTFGSGTRLTVV.

This chain connects TRBV28 to TRBJ1-1, with unresolved D. This CDR3 has 13 residues. Germline V gives CDR1 MDHEN, CDR2 SYDVKM. V was clipped by 4 bases and J by 4 bases, with 10 bases between them. CDR3 protein: CASSYMTGTEAFF. DNA of the CDR3: TGTGCCAGCAGTTATATGACCGGCACTGAAGCTTTCTTT.

The chain links TRBV4-2 to TRBJ1-1; TRBD1 is a possible D gene (5 bases). Looked up from germline, CDR1 is LGHNA and CDR2 is YNFKEQ. The V gene lost 0 bases and the J gene lost 0 bases, with 8 bases spanning the gap. The length of the CDR3 is 15 residues. CDR3 loop: CASSQEKGMNTEAFF. As DNA, the CDR3 is TGTGCCAGCAGCCAAGAGAAGGGGATGAACACTGAAGCTTTCTTT.

V and J are TRBV4-1 and TRBJ2-2; maybe TRBD1 (6 bases). This CDR3 contains 15 residues. CDR1 MGHRA and CDR2 YSYEKL come from the germline V gene. The germline V and J ends were trimmed by 6 bases and 3 bases, with 14 bases remaining between them. CDR3 bases: TGCGCCAGCAGAAACAGGGTATCGGACACCGGGGAGCTGTTTTTT. Protein product: CASRNRVSDTGELFF.

The chain recombines TRBV7-6 with TRBJ2-2; tentatively, D is TRBD2 (6 bases). With 2 bases removed from V and 3 bases from J, the gap between germline ends came to 13 bases. Germline V CDR1 and CDR2: SGHVS, FNYEAQ. This CDR3 is 16 amino acids long. The CDR3 DNA reads as TGTGCCAGCAGCTTACTCGGGAGCAGGGACACCGGGGAGCTGTTTTTT. Amino acid sequence: CASSLLGSRDTGELFF.

V is TRBV7-9 and J is TRBJ1-2; no firm D call. The V gene lost 2 bases and the J gene lost 0 bases, with 7 bases spanning the gap. Germline V CDR1 and CDR2: SEHNR, FQNEAQ (reference sequence). The CDR3 is 14 residues long. CDR3 loop: CASSLSTSNYGYTF. In nucleotides, the CDR3 is TGTGCCAGCAGCTTAAGCACTTCTAACTATGGCTACACCTTC.

This clone was seen once. The gene calls are TRBV9 and TRBJ2-7, with D tentatively TRBD2 (6 bases). The V end was cut by 4 bases, the J end by 0 bases, with 8 bases between. The CDR3 is made up of 13 amino acids. Germline V CDR1 and CDR2: SGDLS, YYNGEE. The CDR3 DNA follows: TGTGCCAGCAGCCCCGGGAGCTCCTACGAGCAGTACTTC. Translated: CASSPGSSYEQYF.

V and J are TRBV5-4 and TRBJ2-3; possibly TRBD1 or TRBD2 for D (5 bases each). With 2 bases removed from V and 4 bases from J, the gap between germline ends came to 8 bases. CDR1 and CDR2 (germline): SGHNT, YYREEE (reference sequence). This CDR3 is built from 13 residues. CDR3 amino acids: CASSFGGADTQYF. CDR3 bases: TGTGCCAGCAGCTTTGGGGGAGCAGATACGCAGTATTTT. The entire variable domain, with the rest obtained from reference TRBV5-4 and TRBJ2-3, is as follows: ETGVTQSPTHLIKTRGQQVTLRCSSQSGHNTVSWYQQALGQGPQFIFQYYREEENGRGNFPPRFSGLQFPNYSSELNVNALELDDSALYLCASSFGGADTQYFGPGTRLTVL.

This clone was seen once. The gene calls are TRBV28 and TRBJ1-5, with D uncertain. CDR3 length: 13 amino acids. The germline gives CDR1 MDHEN, CDR2 SYDVKM. Trimming pared 2 bases from V and 5 bases from J, leaving 7 bases between. The CDR3 spells CASSLVDHQPQHF. CDR3 nucleotide sequence: TGTGCCAGCAGTTTAGTAGATCATCAGCCCCAGCATTTT.

The V and J genes are TRBV11-3 and TRBJ2-7; D may be TRBD1 (5 bases). The V end was cut by 1 base, the J end by 0 bases, with 10 bases between. The CDR3 has 15 residues. Per germline, CDR1 SGHNT and CDR2 YENEEA. This chain's CDR3 is CASSLGGDSSYEQYF. CDR3 nucleotide sequence: TGTGCCAGCAGCTTAGGAGGTGACAGCTCCTACGAGCAGTACTTC.

J is TRBJ2-3 and V is TRBV4-3, with a possible D match to TRBD1 (5 bases). This CDR3 spans 15 amino acids. Trimming removed 6 bases at V and 0 bases at J, with 13 bases between. Germline lookup yields CDR1 LGHNA and CDR2 YSLEER. The CDR3 protein is CASRGAGISTDTQYF. DNA of the CDR3: TGCGCCAGCAGGGGTGCAGGGATCAGCACAGATACGCAGTATTTT.

To note about this clone: Its ends do not fully match the called genes, so a read error is possible. The gene calls are TRBV7-6 and TRBJ1-1; 7 bases line up with TRBD1. Germline lookup yields CDR1 SGHVS and CDR2 FNYEAQ. The CDR3 sequence is 13 residues long. CDR3 nucleotides: TGTGCCAGCAGCTCGAATAACCGGGACAGCCCCGCCTTT. Translation gives CASSSNNRDSPAF.

The J gene is TRBJ1-4, the V gene TRBV10-3, with 7 bases matching TRBD1. J was trimmed by 5 bases and V by 10 bases; bases with no gene match: 4. This CDR3 has 12 amino acids. The germline gives CDR1 ENHRY, CDR2 SYGVKD. The CDR3 region is CASTTGNEKLFF. The CDR3 DNA is TGTGCCAGTACGACAGGGAATGAAAAACTGTTTTTT.

This chain joins TRBV29-1 and TRBJ1-1; D remains unclear. The germline V and J ends were trimmed by 4 bases and 6 bases, with 6 bases remaining between them. Germline CDR1 and CDR2: SQVTM and ANQGSEA. This CDR3 has 10 residues. CDR3 in amino acids: CSVVGSEAFF. The CDR3, as DNA: TGCAGCGTTGTCGGGTCTGAAGCTTTCTTT.

This clone was detected once. The chain combines TRBV5-1 with TRBJ2-2; 7 bases align to TRBD1. Germline V gene data show CDR1 as SGHRS and CDR2 as YFSETQ. This CDR3 has 15 amino acids. V shed 4 bases and J 3 bases; nucleotides not matched to a gene: 6. CDR3: CASSQQGTDTGELFF. In DNA, the CDR3 is TGCGCCAGCAGCCAACAGGGGACGGACACCGGGGAGCTGTTTTTT.

The chain carries TRBV5-1 and TRBJ2-7, with D uncertain. CDR1 SGHRS and CDR2 YFSETQ come from the germline V gene. With 1 base removed from V and 0 bases from J, the gap between germline ends came to 8 bases. This CDR3 has 14 amino acids. The CDR3 loop reads CASSLSASSYEQYF. The CDR3 DNA reads as TGCGCCAGCAGCTTGTCAGCAAGCTCCTACGAGCAGTACTTC.

J is TRBJ1-3 and V is TRBV28, with 7 bases that match TRBD1. The V segment lost 5 bases and the J segment 8 bases; nucleotides outside the gene matches: 9. The CDR3 sequence is 14 residues long. Per germline, CDR1 MDHEN and CDR2 SYDVKM. For the CDR3, the DNA is TGTGCCAGCAGTCCGGGACAGCCTCCGGACACCATATATTTT. Protein: CASSPGQPPDTIYF.

This clone was detected only once. V and J are TRBV4-3 and TRBJ1-2; D may be TRBD1 (5 bases). The CDR3 extends over 14 amino acids. The V and J ends lost 2 bases and 4 bases respectively, with 11 bases between them. The germline CDR1 and CDR2 sequences are LGHNA and YSLEER. CDR3 bases: TGCGCCAGCAGCCAAACCGCAGGGCCCTATGGCTACACCTTC. As protein: CASSQTAGPYGYTF.

The rearrangement uses TRBV14 and TRBJ1-4; D uncertain. The germline CDR1 and CDR2 sequences are SGHDN and FVKESK. V dropped 3 bases and J dropped 7 bases, with 18 bases sitting between them. The CDR3 covers 16 residues. CDR3 nucleotides: TGTGCCAGCAGCCATTTTGGGTCACCTGATTCTGAAAAACTGTTTTTT. Encoded protein: CASSHFGSPDSEKLFF.

The rearrangement uses TRBV30 and TRBJ2-2; weak D call: TRBD1 (6 bases). The CDR3 totals 14 residues. Germline V CDR1 and CDR2: GTSNPN, SVGIG (reference sequence). V was clipped by 4 bases and J by 0 bases, with 9 bases between them. CDR3 coding DNA: TGTGCCTGGACCGGGACATCGAACACCGGGGAGCTGTTTTTT. Encoded protein: CAWTGTSNTGELFF.

This chain joins TRBV7-9 and TRBJ1-3; TRBD1 matches 7 bases. This CDR3 spans 15 amino acids. Germline V CDR1 and CDR2: SEHNR, FQNEAQ (reference sequence). V dropped 7 bases and J dropped 6; count of bases not matched to a gene: 12. CDR3 bases: TGTGCCAGCACCCAAGGACAGGTGGCCGCAAACACCATATATTTT. It codes for CASTQGQVAANTIYF.

The CDR3 sequence is CSVTTGTNTEAFF. The CDR3, as DNA: TGCAGCGTTACGACCGGCACTAACACTGAAGCTTTCTTT. V is TRBV29-1 and J is TRBJ1-1; no definite D call. The CDR3 consists of 13 residues. V was cut by 5 bases and J by 2 bases, with 12 bases left in between. Germline CDR1 is SQVTM and CDR2 is ANQGSEA. The full variable domain, completed using reference TRBV29-1 and TRBJ1-1, is SAVISQKPSRDICQRGTSLTIQCQVDSQVTMMFWYRQQPGQSLTLIATANQGSEATYESGFVIDKFPISRPNLTFSTLTVSNMSPEDSSIYLCSVTTGTNTEAFFGQGTRLTVV.